The rows below give T cell receptor beta chains drawn from one sample of a study of beta chain features in type 1 diabetes. TCRdb's table, derived via immunoSEQ multiplex PCR, lists solely in-frame clones and lacks some. This table has 600,000 to 650,000 clones, less than 20% appearing once. Sequencing was performed on naive CD4+ T cells from blood. Every receptor here comes from a man aged 18-30 years in good health. Both conserved end residues are part of each CDR3. A D gene is named only where the DNA matches it firmly. Size is stated for part of the rows, as once, few or many counts, or as a class when the clone is expanded.

abundance,d_gene,v_gene,j_gene,CDR3aa,CDR3nt
.,.,TRBV4-3,TRBJ2-2,CASSQEEGLGELFF,TGCGCCAGCAGCCAAGAAGAAGGGCTCGGGGAGCTGTTTTTT
few,TRBD1,TRBV2,TRBJ1-2,CASSGQGRSTF,TGTGCCAGCAGTGGACAGGGAAGATCTACCTTC
many,TRBD1,TRBV7-9,TRBJ2-1,CASSFRDRGFNNEQFF,TGTGCCAGCAGCTTCCGGGACAGGGGGTTCAACAATGAGCAGTTCTTC
few,TRBD1,TRBV25-1,TRBJ2-2,CASSDRVVGELFF,TGTGCCAGCAGCGACAGGGTCGTGGGGGAGCTGTTTTTT
few,TRBD2,TRBV19,TRBJ2-1,CASSPPYGGGQQFF,TGTGCCAGTAGCCCCCCATACGGGGGGGGGCAGCAGTTCTTC
.,TRBD2,TRBV18,TRBJ2-1,CASSLLPGTSGDNEQFF,TGTGCCAGCTCCCTCCTCCCCGGGACTAGCGGCGACAATGAGCAGTTCTTC
.,.,TRBV20-1,TRBJ1-2,CSARGDRLGTF,TGCAGTGCTAGGGGAGACCGACTAGGGACCTTC
.,TRBD1,TRBV19,TRBJ1-2,CASSSWDRWSNYGYTF,TGTGCCAGTAGCTCATGGGACAGGTGGAGTAACTATGGCTACACCTTC
few,TRBD2,TRBV7-3,TRBJ2-1,CATAPSSGSSYNEQFF,TGTGCCACGGCCCCATCTAGCGGGAGCTCCTACAATGAGCAGTTCTTC
.,TRBD1,TRBV28,TRBJ2-5,CASSRRTGNQETQYF,TGTGCCAGCAGTCGGAGGACAGGGAACCAAGAGACCCAGTACTTC
few,.,TRBV19,TRBJ2-7,CASSQGAGSYEQYF,TGTGCCAGTTCGCAGGGTGCGGGCTCCTACGAGCAGTACTTC
few,.,TRBV4-2,TRBJ2-3,CASSQAPGSTDTQYF,TGTGCCAGCAGCCAAGCCCCAGGGAGCACAGATACGCAGTATTTT
few,.,TRBV16,TRBJ2-5,CASSQGHPQETQYF,TGTGCCAGCAGCCAAGGACACCCACAAGAGACCCAGTACTTC
few,TRBD1,TRBV7-9,TRBJ2-7,CASSFGRPGQLSYEQYF,TGTGCCAGCAGCTTCGGAAGACCGGGACAGCTTTCCTACGAGCAGTACTTC
few,.,TRBV6-5,TRBJ2-7,CASSYLPSGEYEQYF,TGTGCCAGCAGTTACCTACCTTCGGGGGAATACGAGCAGTACTTC
.,.,TRBV4-3,TRBJ1-4,CASSVGDASTNEKLFF,TGCGCCAGCAGCGTGGGGGACGCCTCAACTAATGAAAAACTGTTTTTT
.,TRBD1,TRBV27,TRBJ1-1,CASNDRGRAEAFF,TGTGCCAGCAACGACAGGGGCAGGGCTGAAGCTTTCTTT
.,TRBD1,TRBV11-3,TRBJ2-5,CASSMGQGGQETQYF,TGTGCCAGCAGCATGGGACAGGGAGGCCAAGAGACCCAGTACTTC
.,.,TRBV6-5,TRBJ1-5,CASSYSSRGDQPQHF,TGTGCCAGCAGTTACTCGTCGAGGGGCGATCAGCCCCAGCATTTT
.,.,TRBV4-3,TRBJ2-7,CASSQGQGIYEQYF,TGCGCCAGCAGCCAGGGCCAGGGGATTTACGAGCAGTACTTC
few,TRBD2,TRBV4-3,TRBJ2-4,CASSHGSGSSDIQYF,TGCGCCAGCAGCCACGGGAGCGGGAGTTCAGACATTCAGTACTTC
.,.,TRBV21-1,TRBJ1-5,CASSASSNQPQHF,TGTGCCAGCAGCGCATCAAGCAATCAGCCCCAGCATTTT
few,TRBD1,TRBV7-2,TRBJ2-4,CASSPPGQKNIQYF,TGTGCCAGCAGCCCTCCGGGACAGAAAAACATTCAGTACTTC
.,TRBD1,TRBV9,TRBJ1-2,CASSGQGRGYGYTF,TGTGCCAGCAGCGGACAGGGACGGGGATATGGCTACACCTTC
few,TRBD2,TRBV19,TRBJ2-1,CASSIGLAGGNEQFF,TGTGCCAGTAGTATTGGACTAGCGGGGGGGAATGAGCAGTTCTTC
.,.,TRBV6-6,TRBJ2-5,CASSYRGRETQYF,TGTGCCAGCAGTTATCGGGGGCGAGAGACCCAGTACTTC
few,.,TRBV28,TRBJ1-3,CASRTLSSGNTIYF,TGTGCCAGCCGAACCCTCTCCTCTGGAAACACCATATATTTT
few,.,TRBV9,TRBJ1-5,CASSVADSNQPQHF,TGTGCCAGCAGCGTGGCCGACAGCAATCAGCCCCAGCATTTT
.,.,TRBV4-3,TRBJ1-1,CARSMGGGTEAFF,TGCGCCAGAAGCATGGGCGGGGGCACTGAAGCTTTCTTT
.,TRBD2,TRBV27,TRBJ2-1,CATSSGGLYNEQFF,TGTGCCACCTCCAGCGGGGGATTATACAATGAGCAGTTCTTC
once,TRBD1,TRBV27,TRBJ2-4,CASSYGTGAKNIQYF,TGTGCCAGCAGTTACGGGACAGGGGCCAAAAACATTCAGTACTTC
few,.,TRBV14,TRBJ1-2,CASSQAGAGITYGYTF,TGTGCCAGCAGCCAAGCGGGGGCAGGTATTACCTATGGCTACACCTTC
.,.,TRBV30,TRBJ1-5,CAWSIQFNQPQHF,TGTGCCTGGAGCATACAGTTCAATCAGCCCCAGCATTTT
.,TRBD1,TRBV28,TRBJ1-1,CASNHRGTEAFF,TGTGCCAGCAACCACAGGGGTACTGAAGCTTTCTTT
few,.,TRBV5-1,TRBJ2-3,CASSLAGIASDTQYF,TGCGCCAGCAGCTTGGCGGGCATAGCCTCAGATACGCAGTATTTT
.,.,TRBV7-2,TRBJ1-5,CASSPRRALGADQPQHF,TGTGCCAGCAGCCCAAGGCGGGCATTGGGGGCAGATCAGCCCCAGCATTTT
.,TRBD2,TRBV7-3,TRBJ2-3,CASSLTSGGFTDTQYF,TGTGCCAGCAGCTTGACTAGCGGGGGGTTCACAGATACGCAGTATTTT
few,.,TRBV25-1,TRBJ1-1,CASSARLKGDTEAFF,TGTGCCAGCAGTGCCAGGTTAAAAGGAGACACTGAAGCTTTCTTT
.,TRBD1,TRBV30,TRBJ1-1,CAWTGQGPPEAFF,TGTGCCTGGACCGGACAGGGGCCACCTGAAGCTTTCTTT
.,TRBD1,TRBV29-1,TRBJ1-3,CSVPLPGTGGNTIYF,TGCAGCGTTCCCCTACCCGGGACAGGGGGAAACACCATATATTTT
few,.,TRBV19,TRBJ1-2,CASRVQGLTANYGYTF,TGTGCCAGTAGGGTACAGGGTTTAACAGCCAACTATGGCTACACCTTC
few,.,TRBV6-6,TRBJ2-2,CASGEGQANTGELFF,TGTGCCAGCGGTGAGGGACAAGCGAACACCGGGGAGCTGTTTTTT
few,.,TRBV29-1,TRBJ1-2,CSVEEQPRYGYTF,TGCAGCGTTGAAGAACAGCCACGCTATGGCTACACCTTC
.,.,TRBV30,TRBJ1-1,CAWSVPGRSMNTEAFF,TGTGCCTGGAGTGTGCCCGGGCGATCTATGAACACTGAAGCTTTCTTT
few,TRBD2,TRBV4-3,TRBJ2-5,CASSQEAAGGTQYF,TGCGCCAGCAGCCAAGAAGCGGCGGGGGGGACCCAGTACTTC
few,TRBD1,TRBV19,TRBJ1-4,CASSRDRDAEKLFF,TGTGCCAGTAGTCGGGACAGGGATGCTGAAAAACTGTTTTTT
few,TRBD1,TRBV19,TRBJ2-7,CASSIVGDSRAYEQYF,TGTGCCAGTAGTATAGTTGGGGACAGTAGAGCCTACGAGCAGTACTTC
.,.,TRBV23-1,TRBJ2-3,CASSQTGQFTDTQYF,TGCGCCAGCAGTCAAACCGGGCAGTTCACAGATACGCAGTATTTT
.,.,TRBV6-6,TRBJ1-1,CASSYRQNTEAFF,TGTGCCAGCAGTTACAGGCAGAACACTGAAGCTTTCTTT
few,.,TRBV2,TRBJ2-1,CASRLGGYNEQFF,TGTGCCAGCCGACTAGGAGGCTACAATGAGCAGTTCTTC
.,TRBD1,TRBV4-3,TRBJ1-6,CASSRETGVNSPLHF,TGCGCCAGCAGCAGGGAGACAGGGGTTAATTCACCCCTCCACTTT
.,.,TRBV5-4,TRBJ1-2,CASSPPTTRGDYGYTF,TGTGCCAGCAGCCCGCCTACGACAAGGGGGGACTATGGCTACACCTTC
.,.,TRBV28,TRBJ1-2,CASRERFRHGYTF,TGTGCCAGCAGGGAAAGATTTCGGCATGGCTACACCTTC
few,.,TRBV2,TRBJ1-5,CASRGQYNQPQHF,TGTGCCAGCAGAGGACAGTACAATCAGCCCCAGCATTTT
few,.,TRBV7-9,TRBJ2-6,CASTRRGSGANVLTF,TGTGCCAGCACTAGGAGGGGTTCTGGGGCCAACGTCCTGACTTTC
.,TRBD2,TRBV7-6,TRBJ2-3,CASSLLADSTDTQYF,TGTGCCAGCAGCCTACTAGCGGATAGCACAGATACGCAGTATTTT
.,TRBD1,TRBV9,TRBJ2-6,CASSSIPGQGAFGANVLTF,TGTGCCAGCAGCTCTATTCCGGGACAGGGGGCCTTTGGGGCCAACGTCCTGACTTTC